The 9 T cell receptor beta chains reported below all come from one sample, sequenced in a study of T cell responses to AZD1222 COVID-19 vaccine. Libraries were prepared by immunoSEQ multiplex PCR; TCRdb keeps only in-frame clonotypes and omits some of them. The data show 85,000 to 120,000 clones, roughly 84% seen once. This specimen consisted of peripheral blood, obtained on day 0 of AZD1222 vaccination. The receptors here all came from an adult in good health.

The rearrangement links TRBV19 to TRBJ1-3, with 8 bases fitting TRBD1. CDR1 is LNHDA, CDR2 SQIVND, per germline (reference sequence). V gave up 3 bases and J gave up 7 bases; unmatched junction bases: 2. The CDR3 loop spans 13 amino acids. CDR3 in amino acids: CASSMDRANTIYF. For the CDR3, the DNA is TGTGCCAGTAGTATGGACAGGGCTAACACCATATATTTT.

This clone was detected once. The rearrangement uses TRBV30 and TRBJ1-3; D is perhaps TRBD1 (6 bases). V lost 4 bases and J lost 0, with 13 bases in between. Per germline, CDR1 GTSNPN and CDR2 SVGIG (reference sequence). There are 15 residues in the CDR3. The CDR3, as DNA: TGTGCCTGGACCAGGGACACCGTCTCTGGAAACACCATATATTTT. Translated: CAWTRDTVSGNTIYF.

V and J are TRBV15 and TRBJ1-4; D is possibly TRBD1 (6 bases). The V end was cut by 0 bases, the J end by 5 bases, with 10 bases between. Looked up from germline, CDR1 is LNHNV and CDR2 is YYDKDF (reference sequence). There are 15 residues in the CDR3. The CDR3 sequence is CATSRDPQGNEKLFF. The DNA for the CDR3 is TGTGCCACCAGCAGAGACCCCCAGGGGAATGAAAAACTGTTTTTT.

This clone appeared once. The chain joins TRBV24-1 to TRBJ1-5; D is ambiguous. The CDR3 is 14 amino acids. Trimming stripped 5 bases from V and 1 base from J, with 8 bases between. Looked up from germline, CDR1 is KGHDR and CDR2 is SFDVKD. The CDR3 loop reads CATSVDMSNQPQHF. The CDR3 DNA reads TGTGCCACCAGTGTCGACATGAGCAATCAGCCCCAGCATTTT.

The chain recombines TRBV19 with TRBJ1-4; TRBD1 agrees at 9 bases. Germline CDR1 reads LNHDA; CDR2 reads SQIVND (reference sequence). The CDR3 has 16 residues. V was pared by 8 bases and J by 7 bases, with 14 bases of the junction left unmatched. CDR3 in amino acids: CASQGPKPGQGEKLFF. Written as DNA, the CDR3 is TGTGCCAGTCAAGGACCAAAACCGGGACAGGGTGAAAAACTGTTTTTT.

This chain's CDR3 is CASSVTGQAKTMGYTF. In DNA, the CDR3 is TGTGCCAGCAGCGTCACGGGACAGGCAAAAACTATGGGCTACACCTTC. The J gene is TRBJ1-2, the V gene TRBV9; 8 nucleotides line up with TRBD1. The CDR3 is 16 residues long. V was clipped by 2 bases and J by 8 bases; unmatched bases: 14. Germline values: CDR1 SGDLS, CDR2 YYNGEE.

The gene calls are TRBV21-1 and TRBJ2-7; the table's D call, TRBD2, has no DNA check behind it. TRBV21-1 is a recognized pseudogene. The CDR3 loop spans 15 amino acids. The CDR3 sequence is CASSKRQTRSYEQYF. The CDR3 region has the DNA TGTGCCAGCAGCAAAAGGCAGACTAGATCCTACGAGCAGTACTTC.

Written as DNA, the CDR3 is TGCGCCAGCAGTGGCAAGTCTGGGAGGACTGAAGCTTTCTTT. Its protein product is CASSGKSGRTEAFF. The chain is built from TRBV10-2 and TRBJ1-1, with no clear D. CDR3 size: 14 residues. The ends were cut back, 4 bases at V and 5 bases at J, with 14 bases in the middle. Per the germline V gene, CDR1 is WSHSY and CDR2 is SAAADI.

The genes are TRBV5-1 and TRBJ2-3; 11 bases map to TRBD2. Germline-derived CDR1 and CDR2 are SGHRS and YFSETQ. The CDR3 runs to 15 residues. V shed 3 bases, J shed 7 bases, and the junction held 7 bases outside the gene matches. CDR3 sequence reads: CASSSGTSGGNTQYF. The CDR3 DNA sequence: TGCGCCAGCAGCTCCGGGACTAGCGGTGGTAATACGCAGTATTTT.